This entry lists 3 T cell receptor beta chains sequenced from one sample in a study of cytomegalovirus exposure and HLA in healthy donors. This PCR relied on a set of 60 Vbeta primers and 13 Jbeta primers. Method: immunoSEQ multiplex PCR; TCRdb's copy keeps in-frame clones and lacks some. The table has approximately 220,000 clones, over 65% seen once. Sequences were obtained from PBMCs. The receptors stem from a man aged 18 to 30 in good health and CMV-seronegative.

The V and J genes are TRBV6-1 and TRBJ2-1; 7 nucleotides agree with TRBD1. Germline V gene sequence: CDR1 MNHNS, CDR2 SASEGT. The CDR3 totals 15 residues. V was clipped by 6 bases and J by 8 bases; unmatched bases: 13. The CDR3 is CASSFLFDRAHEQFF. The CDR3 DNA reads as TGTGCCAGCAGCTTTCTATTCGACAGGGCGCATGAGCAGTTCTTC.

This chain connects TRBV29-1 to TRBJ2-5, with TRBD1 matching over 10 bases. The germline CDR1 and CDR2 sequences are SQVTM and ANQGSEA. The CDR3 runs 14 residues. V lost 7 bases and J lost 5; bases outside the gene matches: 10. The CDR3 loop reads CSAGLGTGEETQYF. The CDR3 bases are TGCAGCGCCGGCCTGGGGACAGGGGAGGAGACCCAGTACTTC.

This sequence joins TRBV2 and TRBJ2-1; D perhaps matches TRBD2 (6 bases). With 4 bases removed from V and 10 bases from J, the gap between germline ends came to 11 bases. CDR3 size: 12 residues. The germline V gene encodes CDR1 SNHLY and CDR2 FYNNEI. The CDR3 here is CASSVPGGEQFF. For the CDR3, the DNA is TGTGCCAGCAGTGTCCCCGGAGGGGAGCAGTTCTTC.